The subject of this entry is one T cell receptor (beta chain). Its target is unknown. The sample comes from a study of T cell repertoires in cytomegalovirus infection. CDR1 is DFQATT and CDR2 is SNEGSKA in the germline V gene (reference sequence). V was cut by 6 bases and J by 3 bases, with 15 bases left in between. The CDR3 is 13 amino acids. Using its own MiXCR run on the reads, TCRdb lists one record per CDR3 protein. The sample has around 340,000 distinct CDR3 sequences, roughly 28% seen once; the top ten hold over 15%. This TCR came from a human donor in good health (CMV status not recorded). Some clones in this sample may be carry-over from other donors' samples. The chain employs TRBV20-1 and TRBJ2-7; D is undetermined. This specimen was cultured PBMCs, taken from culture after CMV antigen stimulation. CDR3 loop: CSARRATYYEQYF. The CDR3 DNA sequence: TGCAGTGCGCGCCGGGCCACCTACTACGAGCAGTACTTC.